This entry lists 32 T cell receptor beta chains sequenced from one sample in a study of blood T cells in healthy people across ages. Primed by a sample-barcoded 5' primer and a J-beta primer mix, a second PCR proceeded for 7 to 11 cycles. TCRdb independently ran MiXCR on the 5' RACE reads; one entry per CDR3 protein. The sample carries about 1.7 million distinct CDR3 sequences, about 30% recorded once. The sample comprised blood. The origin of the receptors is a woman aged 25-40 years in good health.

In regard to this clonotype: A read error is possible here, since a much larger clone lies one base away. The chain couples TRBV11-2 to TRBJ2-1, with D uncertain. The J call may be faulty, since TRBJ2-7 better matches the DNA end. The CDR3 runs 15 residues. Germline V gene lookup returns CDR1 SGHAT and CDR2 FQNNGV. The DNA of the CDR3 is TGTGCCAGCAGCGTCAGCCTAAGCTCCTACAATGAGCAGTACTTC. It codes for CASSVSLSSYNEQYF.

The chain combines TRBV14 with TRBJ2-1, with 8 bases lining up with TRBD2. The CDR3 extends over 15 amino acids. The ends lost 0 bases at V and 8 bases at J; junction bases unmatched: 6. Germline assignment: CDR1 SGHDN and CDR2 FVKESK. CDR3 sequence: CASSQDLAGGHEQFF. CDR3 DNA: TGTGCCAGCAGCCAAGATCTTGCGGGAGGTCATGAGCAGTTCTTC.

This clonotype was observed at least ten times. V gene TRBV29-1 combines with J gene TRBJ1-4; weak D call: TRBD1 (5 bases). Trimming took 5 bases from V and 5 from J, leaving 9 bases between them. Germline V gives CDR1 SQVTM, CDR2 ANQGSEA. There are 12 residues in the CDR3. CDR3 nucleotides: TGCAGCGTTAAAGGGGAAAATGAAAAACTGTTTTTT. As protein: CSVKGENEKLFF.

The rearrangement uses TRBV3-1 and TRBJ2-1; D gene uncertain. The CDR3 length is 14 residues. V dropped 6 bases and J dropped 2 bases, with 11 bases sitting between them. CDR1 is LGHDT, CDR2 YNNKEL, per germline (reference sequence). CDR3 coding DNA: TGTGCCAGCAGTTACGGGCCTACCTACAATGAGCAGTTCTTC. It yields the protein CASSYGPTYNEQFF.

This clonotype was observed a few times. J is TRBJ2-7 and V is TRBV28; the D is unclear. Trimming left V 4 bases short and J 1 base short, with 17 bases between. Per the germline V gene, CDR1 is MDHEN and CDR2 is SYDVKM. The CDR3 length is 16 residues. The CDR3 DNA sequence: TGTGCCAGCAGTTCACCCCGAGCCCGGCGATCCTACGAGCAGTACTTC. Amino acids: CASSSPRARRSYEQYF.

This clonotype was seen at least ten times. V is TRBV14 and J is TRBJ2-3, with D possibly matching TRBD1 (5 bases). The CDR3 extends over 16 amino acids. The germline V and J ends were trimmed by 0 bases and 2 bases, with 12 bases remaining between them. Germline values: CDR1 SGHDN, CDR2 FVKESK. The CDR3 region is CASSQETAGPTDTQYF. The CDR3 nucleotides are TGTGCCAGCAGCCAAGAGACAGCCGGACCCACAGATACGCAGTATTTT.

This clonotype came up many times. V gene TRBV6-5 combines with J gene TRBJ2-1; TRBD2 matches at 8 bases. The CDR3 has 15 amino acids. Looked up from germline, CDR1 is MNHEY and CDR2 is SVGAGI. J gave up 6 bases and V 0 bases, and 4 bases lay outside the gene matches. CDR3 nucleotide sequence: TGTGCCAGCAGTTACTCTGCGGGGGGCCCCAATGAGCAGTTCTTC. Its translation is CASSYSAGGPNEQFF.

This clonotype turned up a few times. The chain combines TRBV29-1 with TRBJ2-1; 12 positions agree with TRBD2. The CDR3 consists of 13 residues. V was pared by 7 bases and J by 8 bases, with 6 bases of the junction left unmatched. Germline V gene lookup returns CDR1 SQVTM and CDR2 ANQGSEA. CDR3 bases: TGCAGCGCCGGACTAGCGGGGTTCCATGAGCAGTTCTTC. Translating it yields CSAGLAGFHEQFF.

Worth noting for this clonotype: Being one base from a much bigger clone, this may be a read error. The chain has TRBV20-1 and TRBJ2-7; no clear D. CDR1 and CDR2 from the germline V gene are DFQATT and SNEGSKA (reference sequence). Between the trimmed V and J ends, which lost 5 bases and 3 bases, there was a span of 11 bases. The CDR3 is made up of 12 amino acids. The CDR3 here is CSALEARYEQYF. The CDR3 DNA is TGCAGTGCTCTCGAGGCTCGCTACGAGCAGTACTTC.

This clonotype was counted between two and nine times. This chain uses TRBV29-1 with TRBJ2-1; D is possibly TRBD1 (5 bases). This CDR3 is built from 15 residues. The germline V gene has CDR1 SQVTM and CDR2 ANQGSEA. V gave up 4 bases and J gave up 0 bases, with 13 bases separating them. CDR3 protein: CSVVLGASSYNEQFF. The CDR3 DNA reads TGCAGCGTTGTGCTAGGGGCTAGCTCCTACAATGAGCAGTTCTTC.

CDR3 sequence: CASSYGGAQQEIQYF. Here the CDR3 DNA reads TGTGCCAGCAGCTACGGAGGGGCTCAGCAAGAGATCCAGTACTTC. This chain connects TRBV11-2 to TRBJ2-7; perhaps TRBD2 as D (6 bases). V dropped 4 bases and J dropped 10 bases, with 23 bases sitting between them. CDR1 is SGHAT, CDR2 FQNNGV, per germline. The length of the CDR3 is 15 residues.

CDR3 sequence (DNA): TGTGCCAGCAGCTTCACCCGCCTAACCCTAAACGCGAACAATGAGCAGTTCTTC. Residues: CASSFTRLTLNANNEQFF. The chain recombines TRBV7-8 with TRBJ2-1; D is undetermined. The CDR3 loop spans 18 amino acids. Trimming removed 3 bases at V and 5 bases at J, with 23 bases between. Germline V CDR1 and CDR2: SGHVS, FQNEAQ.

V and J are TRBV11-2 and TRBJ2-7; the match to TRBD2 covers 11 bases. Losses at the gene ends were 5 bases for V and 10 bases for J; bases not matched to a gene: 13. Germline values: CDR1 SGHAT, CDR2 FQNNGV. The CDR3 is 15 amino acids. The chain's CDR3 is CASSPQTSGNGAQYF. DNA for the CDR3: TGTGCCAGCAGCCCCCAGACTAGCGGGAACGGCGCCCAGTACTTC.

The V gene is TRBV2, the J gene TRBJ2-3, with TRBD1 matching over 7 bases. Looked up from germline, CDR1 is SNHLY and CDR2 is FYNNEI. The CDR3 extends over 16 amino acids. With V trimmed by 3 bases and J by 2 bases, 8 bases remained unmatched. CDR3: CASSETGTEITDTQYF. CDR3 nucleotide sequence: TGTGCCAGCAGTGAGACCGGGACAGAAATCACAGATACGCAGTATTTT.

The chain has TRBV20-1 and TRBJ2-3; TRBD2 aligns across 15 bases. This CDR3 spans 16 amino acids. V lost 5 bases to trimming and J lost 3 bases; unmatched junction nucleotides: 6. Germline V gene sequence: CDR1 DFQATT, CDR2 SNEGSKA (reference sequence). CDR3 bases: TGCAGTGCTCGCCCGGGACTAGCGGGGGGTACAGATACGCAGTATTTT. This encodes CSARPGLAGGTDTQYF.

This clonotype has more than one count but fewer than ten. The V call is TRBV11-2, the J call TRBJ2-3; D might be TRBD2 (6 bases). From germline, CDR1 is SGHAT and CDR2 FQNNGV. The CDR3 covers 14 residues. The ends were cut back, 0 bases at V and 5 bases at J, with 9 bases in the middle. CDR3 loop: CASSLELGRDTQYF. CDR3 in DNA: TGTGCCAGCAGCTTAGAACTCGGGAGAGATACGCAGTATTTT. The whole variable domain, remainder taken from reference TRBV11-2 and TRBJ2-3, is EAGVAQSPRYKIIEKRQSVAFWCNPISGHATLYWYQQILGQGPKLLIQFQNNGVVDDSQLPKDRFSAERLKGVDSTLKIQPAKLEDSAVYLCASSLELGRDTQYFGPGTRLTVL.

In this sample, this clonotype turned up a few times. The chain has TRBV4-3 and TRBJ2-2; 8 bases align to TRBD2. This CDR3 contains 17 residues. Germline V gives CDR1 LGHNA, CDR2 YSLEER. The J segment lost 5 bases and the V segment lost 0 bases, leaving 8 bases of the junction unmatched. The DNA for the CDR3 is TGCGCCAGCAGCCAAGATCTGAGCAGCGGGAGTACCGGGGAGCTGTTTTTT. Protein: CASSQDLSSGSTGELFF.

In this sample, this clonotype turned up a few times. The chain has TRBV20-1 and TRBJ2-3; no definite D call. V lost 0 bases and J lost 6, with 16 bases in between. CDR3 length: 15 amino acids. Germline assignment: CDR1 DFQATT and CDR2 SNEGSKA (reference sequence). CDR3 sequence: CSARDRSALGDTQYF. CDR3 coding DNA: TGCAGTGCTAGAGATCGGTCCGCGTTGGGGGATACGCAGTATTTT.

This clonotype was found a few times. The chain employs TRBV29-1 and TRBJ2-1; 7 positions match TRBD2. Germline loops: CDR1 SQVTM, CDR2 ANQGSEA. This CDR3 has 17 amino acids. Unmatched junction bases numbered 13, after V lost 5 bases and J lost 0 bases. Here the CDR3 reads CSVLLAPGGSSYNEQFF. The CDR3 DNA reads TGCAGCGTTCTTCTCGCCCCCGGGGGGAGCTCCTACAATGAGCAGTTCTTC.

This clonotype was found a few times. The chain is built from TRBV7-9 and TRBJ2-7; D possibly corresponds to TRBD2 (5 bases). V was clipped by 3 bases and J by 0 bases, with 18 bases between them. Per germline, CDR1 SEHNR and CDR2 FQNEAQ (reference sequence). The CDR3 spans 17 residues. The DNA of the CDR3 is TGTGCCAGCAGCTTTGGAGTTGGCGGGCTAAGCTCCTACGAGCAGTACTTC. Protein sequence: CASSFGVGGLSSYEQYF.

This clonotype came up a few times. V and J are TRBV27 and TRBJ2-7; a possible D gene is TRBD2 (5 bases). This CDR3 is built from 15 residues. Between the trimmed V and J ends, which lost 0 bases and 3 bases, there was a span of 12 bases. Germline CDR1 is MNHEY and CDR2 is SMNVEV (reference sequence). The CDR3 region is CASSLSGSLLYEQYF. The CDR3 DNA follows: TGTGCCAGCAGTTTATCAGGGAGCCTACTCTACGAGCAGTACTTC.

This clonotype was observed a handful of times. The rearrangement links TRBV9 to TRBJ2-7; the match to TRBD2 covers 11 bases. The CDR3 runs to 14 residues. Germline V gene lookup returns CDR1 SGDLS and CDR2 YYNGEE. V shed 3 bases, J shed 7 bases, and the junction held 6 bases outside the gene matches. The CDR3 nucleotides read TGTGCCAGCAGCGAGACTAGCGGGAATAGTGAGCAGTACTTC. It translates to CASSETSGNSEQYF. Variable domain in full (rest from reference TRBV9 and TRBJ2-7): DSGVTQTPKHLITATGQRVTLRCSPRSGDLSVYWYQQSLDQGLQFLIQYYNGEERAKGNILERFSAQQFPDLHSELNLSSLELGDSALYFCASSETSGNSEQYFGPGTRLTVT.

The table lists this clonotype with a few counts. The genes are TRBV12-3 or TRBV12-4 and TRBJ1-2; D gene ambiguous. The V gene lost 6 bases and the J gene lost 0 bases, with 11 bases spanning the gap. CDR3 length equals 14 residues. CDR3 in DNA: TGTGCCAGCAGCGGGTCACACCCTAACTATGGCTACACCTTC. As protein: CASSGSHPNYGYTF.

This clonotype was counted between two and nine times. The J gene is TRBJ2-3, the V gene TRBV3-1; D remains ambiguous. In germline, CDR1 is LGHDT, CDR2 YNNKEL (reference sequence). This CDR3 comprises 16 residues. Trimming took 0 bases from V and 0 from J, leaving 10 bases between them. The CDR3, as DNA: TGTGCCAGCAGCCAAGAGGTCCCGGCTAGCACAGATACGCAGTATTTT. Its translation is CASSQEVPASTDTQYF.

This clonotype was recorded a few times. This sequence joins TRBV12-3 or TRBV12-4 and TRBJ1-1; unclear D gene. The CDR3 is made up of 14 amino acids. The germline V and J ends were trimmed by 3 bases and 0 bases, with 8 bases remaining between them. The DNA of the CDR3 is TGTGCCAGCAGTTTGGACCAGATGAACACTGAAGCTTTCTTT. Translated: CASSLDQMNTEAFF.

This clonotype has at least ten counts. This sequence joins TRBV6-9 and TRBJ2-3, with D tentatively TRBD1 (7 bases). Germline V lookup: CDR1 MNHGY, CDR2 SVAAGI. This CDR3 has 17 amino acids. With 1 base removed from V and 4 bases from J, the gap between germline ends came to 18 bases. The DNA for the CDR3 is TGTGCCAGCAGTTATTTAGGGCGGGACAGAACACCAGATACGCAGTATTTT. It encodes CASSYLGRDRTPDTQYF.

This clonotype came up many times. The chain employs TRBV6-4 and TRBJ2-7; TRBD1 aligns across 12 bases. The trim removed 8 bases at V and 4 bases at J, leaving 9 bases unmatched. CDR1 and CDR2 (germline): MRHNA, SNTAGT. The CDR3 extends over 15 amino acids. The CDR3 protein is CASAAGTGGAYEQYF. The CDR3, as DNA: TGTGCCAGCGCTGCCGGGACAGGGGGCGCGTACGAGCAGTACTTC.

For this clonotype: The CDR3 carries no conserved terminal phenylalanine or tryptophan, so it likely arises from a read error. The V call is TRBV11-2, the J call TRBJ2-3; unclear D gene. Germline V gene lookup returns CDR1 SGHAT and CDR2 FQNNGV. V was clipped by 3 bases and J by 0 bases, with 7 bases between them. This CDR3 spans 14 amino acids. CDR3 bases: TGTGCCAGCAGCTTGCACGTTAGCACAGATACGCAGTATTGT. The encoded protein is CASSLHVSTDTQYC.

This clonotype was observed a handful of times. The V call is TRBV7-9, the J call TRBJ2-7, with 8 nucleotides matching TRBD1. V was clipped by 5 bases and J by 2 bases; unmatched bases: 8. The CDR3 extends over 15 amino acids. The germline CDR1 and CDR2 sequences are SEHNR and FQNEAQ (reference sequence). In DNA form, the CDR3 reads TGTGCCAGCAGCCCCGGGGACAGGCGAACCTACGAGCAGTACTTC. Encoded protein: CASSPGDRRTYEQYF. Full variable domain (rest looked up from reference TRBV7-9 and TRBJ2-7): DTGVSQNPRHKITKRGQNVTFRCDPISEHNRLYWYRQTLGQGPEFLTYFQNEAQLEKSRLLSDRFSAERPKGSFSTLEIQRTEQGDSAMYLCASSPGDRRTYEQYFGPGTRLTVT.

This clonotype was seen more than once but under ten times. V is TRBV28 and J is TRBJ2-1, with 9 bases that match TRBD1. Germline V gene lookup returns CDR1 MDHEN and CDR2 SYDVKM. The CDR3 loop spans 16 amino acids. V shed 6 bases, J shed 7 bases, and the junction held 13 bases outside the gene matches. The CDR3 sequence: CASSPRLGTGKNEQFF. The CDR3 DNA reads as TGTGCCAGCAGCCCACGTCTGGGGACAGGGAAAAATGAGCAGTTCTTC.

The chain's CDR3 is CAISEAVLAGGARGTDTQYF. The CDR3 bases are TGTGCCATCAGTGAGGCCGTTCTAGCGGGGGGTGCAAGGGGCACAGATACGCAGTATTTT. The rearrangement joins TRBV10-3 to TRBJ2-3, with 11 bases identical to TRBD2. J lost 1 base, V lost 2 bases, and 14 bases had no gene match. The CDR3 runs to 20 residues. Germline V lookup: CDR1 ENHRY, CDR2 SYGVKD.

The CDR3 DNA reads as TGTGCCAGCAGTTTAAACGCGGGGGGGGGTTACAATGAGCAGTTCTTC. Amino acid sequence: CASSLNAGGGYNEQFF. This chain joins TRBV12-3 or TRBV12-4 and TRBJ2-1; 9 positions agree with TRBD2. Losses at the gene ends were 2 bases for V and 4 bases for J; bases not matched to a gene: 6. The CDR3 contains 16 residues.